Listed below are T cell receptor beta chains from one sample, sequenced in a study of cytomegalovirus exposure and HLA in healthy donors. The table came from immunoSEQ multiplex PCR; TCRdb's copy has only in-frame clones and leaves some out. The data show more than 150,000 clones, roughly nine tenths seen once. Sequencing was done on a sample of PBMCs. Receptors were obtained from a girl under three years old in good health and CMV-seronegative. The CDR3 runs from the conserved cysteine through the conserved F or W. The D gene is left open where the match is weak. Size tells how often a clone was seen (once, few, many) or the class of an expanded clone, and some rows leave it out.

j_call,v_call,d_call,clone_size,cdr3_nt,cdr3_aa
TRBJ2-7,TRBV30,.,.,TGTGCCTGGAGTGTAGGCGCGGGGCAGCACTTC,CAWSVGAGQHF
TRBJ2-2,TRBV5-4,TRBD1,.,TGTGCCAGCAGCGCCGGGACAGGGTCGACCGGGGAGCTGTTTTTT,CASSAGTGSTGELFF
TRBJ2-3,TRBV5-1,.,few,TGCGCCAGCAGCCCCCCCGACAGGACGGTCTCTATGGGTACGCAGTATTTT,CASSPPDRTVSMGTQYF
TRBJ2-1,TRBV19,TRBD1,.,TGTGCCAGTAAGGCCCAAGGAGCTGGGACAGGGCCGTTCTTC,CASKAQGAGTGPFF
TRBJ2-5,TRBV10-1,TRBD1,once,TGCGCCAGCAGTGAGTCGAGGGACAGGGAGACCCAGTACTTC,CASSESRDRETQYF
TRBJ1-1,TRBV27,TRBD1,.,TGTGCCAGCAGCTCGACAGGGCTGAACACTGAAGCTTTCTTT,CASSSTGLNTEAFF
TRBJ2-1,TRBV5-1,.,.,TGCGCCAGCAGCTTCGAAAGGGGCAATGAGCAGTTCTTC,CASSFERGNEQFF
TRBJ2-3,TRBV7-9,.,.,TGTGCCAGCAGCTTCTCGAGAGGGCCAGATACGCAGTATTTT,CASSFSRGPDTQYF
TRBJ2-7,TRBV2,.,.,TGTGCCAGCATCGATATTGTGATGGGGGCCTCCTACGAGCAGTACTTC,CASIDIVMGASYEQYF
TRBJ1-6,TRBV7-9,.,few,TGTGCCAGCCAGGGCGGTAATTCACCCCTCCACTTT,CASQGGNSPLHF
TRBJ2-3,TRBV5-1,.,.,TGCGCCAGCAGCTGGACTGGCACAGATACGCAGTATTTT,CASSWTGTDTQYF
TRBJ1-1,TRBV29-1,.,.,TGCAGCGTTGGGACACCAAACACTGAAGCTTTCTTT,CSVGTPNTEAFF
TRBJ1-4,TRBV7-2,.,.,TGTGCCAGCAGCCAATCTACAGGGTTTGGGGAAAAACTGTTTTTT,CASSQSTGFGEKLFF
TRBJ1-2,TRBV11-2,.,.,TGTGCCAGCAGCTTAGTAGGGGGACACCCGAGTTGGAATGGCTACACCTTC,CASSLVGGHPSWNGYTF
TRBJ2-3,TRBV19,TRBD1,.,TGTGCCAGTAGTATGTCACGGGCCCAGACAGGGGGCTCCACAGATACGCAGTATTTT,CASSMSRAQTGGSTDTQYF
TRBJ2-7,TRBV10-1,.,.,TGCGCCAGCAGCAGGGACACCTACGAGCAGTACTTC,CASSRDTYEQYF
TRBJ2-7,TRBV11-2,TRBD2,.,TGTGCCAGCAGCTTAGTGCCGGGACTAGCAAGGTACGAGCAGTACTTC,CASSLVPGLARYEQYF
TRBJ1-2,TRBV5-1,.,.,TGCGCCAGCAGCTTGTCGAGAAACTATGGCTACACCTTC,CASSLSRNYGYTF